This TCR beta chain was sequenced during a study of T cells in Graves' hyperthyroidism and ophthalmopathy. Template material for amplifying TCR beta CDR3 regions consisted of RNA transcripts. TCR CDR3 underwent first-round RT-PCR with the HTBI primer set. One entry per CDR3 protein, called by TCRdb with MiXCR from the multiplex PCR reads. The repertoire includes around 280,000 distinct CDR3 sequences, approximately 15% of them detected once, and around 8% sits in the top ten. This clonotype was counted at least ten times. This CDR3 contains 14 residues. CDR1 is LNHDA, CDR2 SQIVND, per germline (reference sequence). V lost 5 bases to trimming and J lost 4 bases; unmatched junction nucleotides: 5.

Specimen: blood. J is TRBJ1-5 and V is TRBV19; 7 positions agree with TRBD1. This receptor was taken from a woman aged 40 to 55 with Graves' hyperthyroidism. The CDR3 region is CASSETGSNQPQHF. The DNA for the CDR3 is TGTGCCAGTAGTGAGACAGGGTCTAATCAGCCCCAGCATTTT.